This T cell receptor beta chain was sequenced during a study of blood T cells in healthy people across ages. The CDR3 covers 12 residues. Germline lookup yields CDR1 LGHDT and CDR2 YNNKEL (reference sequence). V gave up 3 bases and J gave up 4 bases, with 5 bases separating them. It was with a sample-barcoded 5' primer and a J-beta primer mix that a second PCR of roughly 7 to 12 cycles was run. TCRdb independently ran MiXCR on the 5' RACE reads; one entry per CDR3 protein. The profile shows roughly 1.4 million distinct CDR3 sequences, around 59% of them singletons. The sample was blood. The V gene is TRBV3-1, the J gene TRBJ2-3; D is unresolved. This TCR was sampled from a man in his late teens or twenties in good health. The CDR3, as DNA: TGTGCCAGCAGCCATGAACCAGATACGCAGTATTTT. Protein product: CASSHEPDTQYF.